The rows below give T cell receptor beta chains drawn from one sample of a study of OX40 agonist ivuxolimab in advanced cancers. The method was immunoSEQ multiplex PCR; TCRdb's version includes in-frame clones alone and lacks a portion of them. The sample holds roughly 60,000 clones, approximately 91% seen once. Sequenced here: CD4+ or CD8+ T cells sorted from blood, sampled in a trial of the OX40 agonist ivuxolimab. These receptors came from an adult with an advanced solid tumor such as melanoma, head and neck, liver or kidney cancer. Both conserved end residues are part of each CDR3. The D gene is left open where the match is weak. Clone size is not always given. Where it is, it says once, few, many or a class for expanded clones.

j_call clone_size d_call v_call cdr3_length cdr3_aa cdr3_nt
TRBJ2-7 - - TRBV28 13 CAIQVPSSYEQYF TGTGCCATCCAAGTCCCGAGCTCCTACGAGCAGTACTTC
TRBJ1-2 - - TRBV30 15 CAWSVPPHQGYGYTF TGTGCCTGGAGTGTACCCCCACATCAGGGCTATGGCTACACCTTC
TRBJ1-5 - - TRBV28 14 CASSSGHRNQPQHF TGTGCCAGCAGTTCGGGACACCGAAATCAGCCCCAGCATTTT
TRBJ2-1 - - TRBV7-9 15 CASSLIPEGAGEQFF TGTGCCAGCAGCTTAATTCCAGAGGGAGCGGGTGAGCAGTTCTTC
TRBJ2-2 - TRBD2 TRBV11-2 15 CASSLLAGDTGELFF TGTGCCAGCAGCCTACTAGCGGGGGACACCGGGGAGCTGTTTTTT
TRBJ1-2 once TRBD1 TRBV28 15 CASSLMRQGAFGYTF TGTGCCAGCAGTTTAATGCGACAGGGGGCGTTTGGCTACACCTTC
TRBJ1-2 - TRBD1 TRBV7-3 15 CASSPGQGALGGYTF TGTGCCAGCAGCCCCGGACAGGGGGCACTTGGTGGCTACACCTTC
TRBJ2-7 - TRBD2 TRBV7-2 16 CASSLVASGVGGEQYF TGTGCCAGCAGCTTAGTGGCTAGCGGGGTTGGGGGAGAGCAGTACTTC
TRBJ2-5 - TRBD1 TRBV9 16 CASSAGQGAGQETQYF TGTGCCAGCAGCGCCGGACAGGGGGCCGGCCAAGAGACCCAGTACTTC
TRBJ2-7 - - TRBV5-6 15 CASSLSPAPVREQYF TGTGCCAGCAGCTTGTCCCCGGCTCCGGTTAGAGAGCAGTACTTC
TRBJ2-7 - - TRBV11-2 15 CASSFEEGTLYEQYF TGTGCCAGCAGCTTCGAGGAGGGTACCCTTTACGAGCAGTACTTC
TRBJ1-3 - - TRBV28 17 CASSLFGQTRIGNTIYF TGTGCCAGCAGTTTATTTGGGCAGACAAGGATTGGAAACACCATATATTTT
TRBJ2-7 - TRBD2 TRBV6-1 14 CASSELGLGYEQYF TGTGCCAGCAGTGAGCTGGGACTAGGATACGAGCAGTACTTC
TRBJ2-7 - TRBD1 TRBV18 14 CASSPGQGIYEQYF TGTGCCAGCTCACCTGGACAGGGAATCTACGAGCAGTACTTC
TRBJ2-1 - TRBD2 TRBV11-2 16 CASSFSGKPFFDEQFF TGTGCCAGCAGCTTTAGCGGGAAGCCGTTTTTCGATGAGCAGTTCTTC
TRBJ2-7 - TRBD2 TRBV6-5 13 CASRLAGAYEQYF TGTGCCAGCAGATTAGCGGGGGCCTACGAGCAGTACTTC
TRBJ1-3 - - TRBV6-5 13 CACQSYSGNTIYF TGTGCCTGTCAGTCCTATTCTGGAAACACCATATATTTT
TRBJ1-6 - - TRBV5-4 15 CASSLGSPYNSPLHF TGTGCCAGCAGCTTGGGGAGTCCGTATAATTCACCCCTCCACTTT
TRBJ2-2 - TRBD2 TRBV27 16 CASSPLSGSRGRELFF TGTGCCAGCAGTCCCCTGAGCGGGAGTCGGGGGAGGGAGCTGTTTTTT
TRBJ2-7 once TRBD1 TRBV6-1 14 CATPIVQGSFEQYF TGTGCCACACCCATTGTACAGGGGTCATTCGAGCAGTACTTC
TRBJ1-2 few - TRBV5-8 15 CASSLSAGRNYGYTF TGTGCCAGCAGCTTGTCGGCCGGCAGGAACTATGGCTACACCTTC
TRBJ2-2 - TRBD2 TRBV18 16 CASSPTIAGVVGELFF TGTGCCAGCTCACCTACAATAGCGGGAGTGGTCGGGGAGCTGTTTTTT
TRBJ1-3 - - TRBV18 18 CASSPPNRDTKIRNTIYF TGTGCCAGCTCACCACCGAACCGGGACACAAAAATTAGAAACACCATATATTTT
TRBJ1-5 - - TRBV27 16 CASSRVGQYSNQPQHF TGTGCCAGCAGTCGAGTCGGGCAGTATAGCAATCAGCCCCAGCATTTT
TRBJ1-2 few - TRBV19 11 CASSTGPGYTF TGTGCCAGTAGTACAGGACCTGGCTACACCTTC
TRBJ2-7 - TRBD1 TRBV6-1 13 CASSWDRAYEQYF TGTGCCAGCAGCTGGGACAGGGCTTACGAGCAGTACTTC